The rows below give T cell receptor beta chains drawn from one sample of a study of T cell responses to AZD1222 COVID-19 vaccine. The table came from immunoSEQ multiplex PCR; TCRdb's copy has only in-frame clones and leaves some out. The sample carries roughly 150,000 clones, about 93% recorded once. The source material was peripheral blood, sampled on day 0 of AZD1222 vaccination. All receptors derive from an adult in good health. Each CDR3 is given with its conserved first and last residue. A D gene is named only where the DNA matches it firmly. Rows give clone size only sometimes, using once, few, many, or a class for an expanded clone.

>TRBJ1-5|-|-|TRBV12-3/TRBV12-4
TGTGCCAGCAGCTATATTAGCAATCAGCCCCAGCATTTT
CASSYISNQPQHF
>TRBJ2-6|-|-|TRBV6-5
TGTGCCAGCTCCCGCGGAGCTGGGGCCAACGTCCTGACTTTC
CASSRGAGANVLTF
>TRBJ2-3|-|-|TRBV6-1
TGTGCCAGCGGCCCGGGACGCGTTGTAGATACGCAGTATTTT
CASGPGRVVDTQYF
>TRBJ1-3|-|-|TRBV7-2
TGTGCCAGCAGCTTAACGGGCAGGGGAAACACCATATATTTT
CASSLTGRGNTIYF
>TRBJ2-3|-|-|TRBV5-5
TGTGCCAGCAGCTGGAGACCGCGAGGGACAGATACGCAGTATTTT
CASSWRPRGTDTQYF
>TRBJ2-7|once|-|TRBV7-2
TGTGCCAGCAGCTTAGTTGGGGGAGAGCTCCCCCTCTACGAGCAGTACTTC
CASSLVGGELPLYEQYF
>TRBJ2-2|once|-|TRBV5-8
TGTGCCAGCAGCCCTGGCACCCGGACGACCGGGGAGCTGTTTTTT
CASSPGTRTTGELFF
>TRBJ2-3|-|TRBD2|TRBV3-1/TRBV3-2
TGTGCCAGCAGCCTGACTAGCACGTCCACAGATACGCAGTATTTT
CASSLTSTSTDTQYF
>TRBJ1-1|-|-|TRBV7-2
TGTGCCAGCAGCCTACAGGGAAACACTGAAGCTTTCTTT
CASSLQGNTEAFF
>TRBJ1-6|-|-|TRBV27
TGTGCCAGCAGTGCACAGGGATTCGGTAATTCACCCCTCCACTTT
CASSAQGFGNSPLHF
>TRBJ2-2|-|-|TRBV5-1
TGCGCCAGCAGCTGGACAGATGACACCGGGGAGCTGTTTTTT
CASSWTDDTGELFF
>TRBJ2-5|-|-|TRBV15
TGTGCCACCAGCAGTGGTGGGGCCCAAGAGACCCAGTACTTC
CATSSGGAQETQYF
>TRBJ1-3|-|-|TRBV5-1
TGCGCCAGCAGCTTGGTCTCGGACTCTGGAAACACCATATATTTT
CASSLVSDSGNTIYF
>TRBJ1-5|-|-|TRBV5-5
TGTGCCAGCAGCTTGGGATTCAATCAGCCCCAGCATTTT
CASSLGFNQPQHF
>TRBJ2-6|-|-|TRBV5-4
TGTGCCAGCAGCTACCCGGGCTCTGGGGCCAACGTCCTGACTTTC
CASSYPGSGANVLTF
>TRBJ2-5|-|-|TRBV7-2
TGTGCCAGCAGCTTCTCCCCAGCGGTACAAGAGACCCAGTACTTC
CASSFSPAVQETQYF
>TRBJ2-7|-|-|TRBV5-4
TGTGCCAGCAGCATATCACAGGACGGCTACGAGCAGTACTTC
CASSISQDGYEQYF
>TRBJ2-7|-|-|TRBV5-3
TGTGCCAGAAGCTTGATAGCGCGGGCCTACGAGCAGTACTTC
CARSLIARAYEQYF
>TRBJ1-1|-|TRBD1|TRBV11-2
TGTGCCAGCAGCCGGTCGGGGAGGGGGCGGGATGAAGCTTTCTTT
CASSRSGRGRDEAFF
>TRBJ2-7|once|TRBD2|TRBV6-5
TGTGCCAGCAGTTACGGTCTAGCGGGTAGCGCCTACGAGCAGTACTTC
CASSYGLAGSAYEQYF
>TRBJ1-4|-|-|TRBV9
TGTGCCTCCCGGGGGTCGACTAATGAAAAACTGTTTTTT
CASRGSTNEKLFF
>TRBJ1-1|-|-|TRBV19
TGTGCCAGTAGTATTCAGGGACTGAACACTGAAGCTTTCTTT
CASSIQGLNTEAFF
>TRBJ2-7|-|TRBD2|TRBV4-1
TGCGCCAGCAGCCAAGGACTAGCCGCTCCCTACGAGCAGTACTTC
CASSQGLAAPYEQYF
>TRBJ1-2|-|-|TRBV9
TGTGCCAGCAGCGAGGCCGTAGCTAACTATGGCTACACCTTC
CASSEAVANYGYTF
>TRBJ2-5|-|TRBD1|TRBV4-1
TGCGCCAGCAGCCAAGGGACAGGCTGGGAGACCCAGTACTTC
CASSQGTGWETQYF
>TRBJ1-2|-|-|TRBV5-6
TGTGCCAGCAGCTTGGAACGGGGGGCGAATGGCTACACCTTC
CASSLERGANGYTF
>TRBJ2-7|once|TRBD1|TRBV4-3
TGCGCCAGCAGCCCAACATACTCCGGGACAGGGGTTCAGCAGTACTTC
CASSPTYSGTGVQQYF
>TRBJ1-1|-|TRBD1|TRBV3-1/TRBV3-2
TGTGCCAGCAGCCAACCCCCGGGACAGGCGAACACTGAAGCTTTCTTT
CASSQPPGQANTEAFF
>TRBJ1-2|-|TRBD1|TRBV2
TGTGCCAGCAGAGACAGGGGACTGCCCCTTAACTATGGCTACACCTTC
CASRDRGLPLNYGYTF
>TRBJ1-1|-|TRBD1|TRBV6-1
TGTGCCAGCAGTGAAGTACAGGACAGGGGTGAAGCTTTCTTT
CASSEVQDRGEAFF
>TRBJ1-4|-|-|TRBV6-5
TGTGCCAGCAGTTACTCGAAAGGAGAACTGTTTTTT
CASSYSKGELFF
>TRBJ2-7|-|TRBD2|TRBV3-1/TRBV3-2
TGTGCCAGCAGCCAAGAACCCGCGCCGGGACTAGCTGATTATTGGCAGTACTTC
CASSQEPAPGLADYWQYF
>TRBJ2-3|-|-|TRBV29-1
TGCAGCGTTGCGACCACAGATACGCAGTATTTT
CSVATTDTQYF
>TRBJ1-6|-|TRBD1|TRBV23-1
TGCGCCAGCAGTCGCACCGGGACAGGGGACTCACCCCTCCACTTT
CASSRTGTGDSPLHF
>TRBJ1-2|-|TRBD1|TRBV4-3
TGCGCCAGCAGCCCAGACGCAGGGGGGTATGGCTACACCTTC
CASSPDAGGYGYTF
>TRBJ1-2|-|-|TRBV2
TGTGCCAGCATGATAGGGGACTATGGCTACACCTTC
CASMIGDYGYTF
>TRBJ2-7|-|-|TRBV6-4
TGTGCCAGCGGGGAAGGCAGGGGCAATTCCTACGAGCAGTACTTC
CASGEGRGNSYEQYF
>TRBJ2-6|-|-|TRBV9
TGTGCCAGCAGCCTAGGGGCAGGAGTAGTCTCTGGAGCCAACGTCCTGACTTTC
CASSLGAGVVSGANVLTF
>TRBJ1-6|-|-|TRBV5-1
TGCGCCAGCAGCTCAGAAGGGAATTCACCCCTCCACTTT
CASSSEGNSPLHF
>TRBJ2-3|few|TRBD2|TRBV7-3
TGTGCCAGCAGCCCTCGGGGGGGGGCTGATACGCAGTATTTT
CASSPRGGADTQYF